Each of the 12 T cell receptor beta chains below was sequenced from the same sample in a study of Graves' ophthalmopathy and Graves' hyperthyroidism. Amplification of the TCR beta CDR3 regions used RNA transcripts (as template). The workflow started with a first-round RT-PCR run with HTBI primers and then moved on to a second-round multiplex PCR. Via MiXCR, TCRdb re-called the multiplex PCR reads, giving one row per CDR3 protein. The sample contains approximately 700,000 distinct CDR3 sequences, approximately 39% of which appear only once. The sequenced sample was peripheral blood. The receptor source for this set is an adult man with Graves' ophthalmopathy.

This clonotype was seen ten or more times. The genes are TRBV12-3 or TRBV12-4 and TRBJ1-4, with D uncertain. The V end was cut by 3 bases, the J end by 5 bases, with 7 bases between. The CDR3 loop spans 13 amino acids. The DNA for the CDR3 is TGTGCCAGCAGTTTTACAGAGAATGAAAAACTGTTTTTT. This codes for CASSFTENEKLFF.

This clonotype was seen ten or more times. The chain uses TRBV6-6 and TRBJ2-7, with D unclear. V dropped 0 bases and J dropped 2 bases, with 11 bases sitting between them. The CDR3 extends over 15 amino acids. The germline V gene has CDR1 MNHNY and CDR2 SVGAGI (reference sequence). Here the CDR3 DNA reads TGTGCCAGCAGTTACTCGACGGACGGACCCTACGAGCAGTACTTC. Translated: CASSYSTDGPYEQYF.

About this clonotype: This CDR3 fails to terminate in the conserved phenylalanine or tryptophan, so it likely reflects a read error. The CDR3 reads CAGKRTELNYGYTS. The CDR3 DNA reads TGTGCCGGCAAGAGGACTGAACTTAACTATGGCTACACCTCC. The V and J genes are TRBV2 and TRBJ1-2; D not resolved. V lost 11 bases and J lost 1, with 17 bases in between. The CDR3 is made up of 14 amino acids. Germline CDR1 reads SNHLY; CDR2 reads FYNNEI.

In this sample, this clonotype turned up a few times. This chain links TRBV5-1 with TRBJ2-7; 7 nucleotides agree with TRBD1. Looked up from germline, CDR1 is SGHRS and CDR2 is YFSETQ. This CDR3 comprises 15 residues. J gave up 6 bases and V 3 bases, and 12 bases lay outside the gene matches. CDR3 sequence (DNA): TGCGCCAGCAGCTATAGGGGGCCCGGGGCTTTCGAGCAGTACTTC. Residues: CASSYRGPGAFEQYF. The whole variable domain, filled in from reference TRBV5-1 and TRBJ2-7, reads KAGVTQTPRYLIKTRGQQVTLSCSPISGHRSVSWYQQTPGQGLQFLFEYFSETQRNKGNFPGRFSGRQFSNSRSEMNVSTLELGDSALYLCASSYRGPGAFEQYFGPGTRLTVT.

This clonotype showed up many times. The chain couples TRBV7-9 to TRBJ2-5; TRBD1 agrees at 11 bases. This CDR3 region has 15 residues. The V gene's germline CDR1 is SEHNR and CDR2 FQNEAQ (reference sequence). V was pared by 3 bases and J by 2 bases, with 2 bases of the junction left unmatched. CDR3 region: CASSLGDRGQETQYF. The CDR3, as DNA: TGTGCCAGCAGCTTGGGGGACAGGGGGCAAGAGACCCAGTACTTC.

This clonotype was seen ten or more times. This CDR3 is CASSTRRSGGYQETQYF. The CDR3 region has the DNA TGTGCCAGTAGTACCCGAAGGAGCGGGGGGTACCAAGAGACCCAGTACTTC. V is TRBV19 and J is TRBJ2-5, with 9 positions matching TRBD2. Germline V CDR1 and CDR2: LNHDA, SQIVND (reference sequence). V lost 4 bases to trimming and J lost 0 bases; unmatched junction nucleotides: 9. This CDR3 has 17 residues.

The rearrangement links TRBV9 to TRBJ2-5; 12 bases map to TRBD2. Germline V gene sequence: CDR1 SGDLS, CDR2 YYNGEE. The length of the CDR3 is 16 residues. J gave up 11 bases and V 3 bases, and 14 bases lay outside the gene matches. This CDR3 is CASSETSGGHRGTQYF. The CDR3 DNA sequence: TGTGCCAGCAGCGAAACTAGCGGGGGGCACCGGGGTACGCAGTACTTC.

The sample holds many counts of this clonotype. The chain couples TRBV29-1 to TRBJ2-2; D not resolved. This CDR3 contains 11 residues. Germline V CDR1 and CDR2: SQVTM, ANQGSEA. The ends were cut back, 6 bases at V and 2 bases at J, with 4 bases in the middle. The CDR3, as DNA: TGCAGCGTCCTTAACACCGGGGAGCTGTTTTTT. Translating it yields CSVLNTGELFF.

In DNA, the CDR3 is TGTGCCATCAGTGAGGCGACAGGGAGCGGGACCCAGCATTTT. This sequence encodes CAISEATGSGTQHF. The chain carries TRBV10-3 and TRBJ1-5; TRBD1 matches at 7 bases. The CDR3 extends over 14 amino acids. Germline V gene data show CDR1 as ENHRY and CDR2 as SYGVKD. Trimming at V came to 2 bases and at J to 11 bases, leaving 9 bases not matched to a gene.

V and J are TRBV10-3 and TRBJ2-5, with 8 bases fitting TRBD2. Looked up from germline, CDR1 is ENHRY and CDR2 is SYGVKD. The V gene end was trimmed by 3 bases and the J gene end by 0 bases; junction bases not matched to a gene: 0. The CDR3 spans 14 residues. CDR3 in amino acids: CAISDSGDQETQYF. DNA for the CDR3: TGTGCCATCAGTGATAGCGGGGACCAAGAGACCCAGTACTTC.

This clonotype showed up many times. The V and J genes are TRBV2 and TRBJ1-2, with no clear D. V lost 11 bases, J lost 9 bases, and 13 bases lay in between. Germline V lookup: CDR1 SNHLY, CDR2 FYNNEI. The length of the CDR3 is 10 residues. The CDR3 loop reads CALQLYRYTF. In nucleotides, the CDR3 is TGTGCCCTACAACTTTATCGCTACACCTTC.

This clonotype was seen many times. This chain connects TRBV2 to TRBJ2-5; D may be TRBD1 (5 bases). Germline V lookup: CDR1 SNHLY, CDR2 FYNNEI. The V end was cut by 4 bases, the J end by 3 bases, with 15 bases between. The CDR3 runs to 15 residues. This chain's CDR3 is CASSAYDRPEETQYF. In nucleotides, the CDR3 is TGTGCCAGCAGTGCATACGACAGACCCGAAGAGACCCAGTACTTC. Supplemented by reference TRBV2 and TRBJ2-5, the full variable domain reads EPEVTQTPSHQVTQMGQEVILRCVPISNHLYFYWYRQILGQKVEFLVSFYNNEISEKSEIFDDQFSVERPDGSNFTLKIRSTKLEDSAMYFCASSAYDRPEETQYFGPGTRLLVL.